The rows below give T cell receptor beta chains drawn from one sample of a study of Ad26.COV2.S vaccination and SARS-CoV-2 variants. The data were produced by immunoSEQ multiplex PCR, yet TCRdb's version contains in-frame clones alone and is incomplete. The repertoire consists of about 410,000 clones, with 75% to 90% occurring once and the leading ten covering more than 3%. The sample consisted of peripheral blood, taken in a trial of Ad26.COV2.S vaccine versus placebo. The receptor source for this set is a person between 18 and 65 years old who received the Ad26.COV2.S COVID-19 vaccine or a placebo. Each CDR3 is given without its conserved first and last residue. Each record gives: V gene, J gene, clone size, CDR3 protein. The size field is filled for only some rows; it gives once, few, many or a size class.

TRBV5-1	TRBJ1-1	-	ASSLSGELNTEAF
TRBV18	TRBJ2-7	-	ASSPSESYVQY
TRBV27	TRBJ2-3	-	ASSFPGPGPEDTQY
TRBV3-1/TRBV3-2	TRBJ1-3	once	ASSQDLRTSGNTIY
TRBV5-1	TRBJ2-3	-	ASSATPADTQY
TRBV7-9	TRBJ1-2	once	ASSLEQGTYGYT
TRBV27	TRBJ1-6	-	ASSPDSFSPLH
TRBV10-1	TRBJ1-5	-	ATPPEVKGCNQPQH
TRBV30	TRBJ1-2	once	AWREQGGVGYT
TRBV7-2	TRBJ2-7	-	ASSLSGTGAPYEQY
TRBV5-6	TRBJ1-5	-	ASSLEGSNQPQH
TRBV2	TRBJ2-5	-	ASGQDTRETQY
TRBV5-6	TRBJ1-2	few	ASSLDRGHT
TRBV30	TRBJ2-7	-	AWKAGGWGEQY
TRBV7-8	TRBJ1-1	-	ASSLEITKTEAF
TRBV7-8	TRBJ1-2	-	ASSPDRAVHGYT
TRBV6-5	TRBJ2-3	-	ASSIHLRGTDTQY
TRBV19	TRBJ2-6	-	ASSGGRSGANVLT
TRBV5-6	TRBJ1-2	-	ASTHGAPMGYT
TRBV11-2	TRBJ2-2	-	ASSLVRSGELF
TRBV20-1	TRBJ1-2	-	SASGDSNYGYT
TRBV19	TRBJ1-5	-	ASSKFSVGFSNQPQH
TRBV4-3	TRBJ2-1	-	ASSQGTGGQYNEQF
TRBV3-1/TRBV3-2	TRBJ1-1	-	ASSQMGRMNTEAF
TRBV10-3	TRBJ1-2	once	AISGGDYGYT
TRBV5-6	TRBJ1-2	-	ASSRFYREDYT
TRBV7-2	TRBJ1-2	-	ASKATNYGYT
TRBV4-1	TRBJ2-1	-	ASSRAGRAGYNEQF
TRBV4-1	TRBJ1-3	-	ASSQETGSGNTIY
TRBV2	TRBJ2-7	-	ASSYDPGGSYEQY
TRBV19	TRBJ2-3	-	ASSGTSSRGLDTQY
TRBV28	TRBJ1-5	-	ASADRGRGQPQH
TRBV5-1	TRBJ2-5	-	ASSSGTVEGETQY
TRBV29-1	TRBJ1-1	once	SVDPRTARAF
TRBV7-9	TRBJ1-4	-	ASSEGSTGVEKLF
TRBV5-1	TRBJ1-3	few	ASSLAYGEATGNTIY
TRBV19	TRBJ2-6	few	ASSIWTAGANVLT
TRBV5-1	TRBJ1-2	-	ASSPQTGGYT
TRBV18	TRBJ2-7	-	ASSPGGDEQY
TRBV6-6	TRBJ1-5	-	ASSYEGQGVPPQH
TRBV7-9	TRBJ2-3	-	ASQDRGRRAKHDTDTQY
TRBV29-1	TRBJ2-1	-	SVDGQGADEQF
TRBV4-3	TRBJ1-1	-	ASSQEAGLSNTEAF
TRBV4-3	TRBJ1-1	-	ASSQGSVMNTEAF
TRBV7-2	TRBJ2-3	-	ASTPSRAGGGDTQY
TRBV14	TRBJ2-2	-	ASSRVRNTGELF
TRBV7-8	TRBJ1-6	few	ASSLAFSAGEISPLH
TRBV11-3	TRBJ2-7	-	ASSLDRPKYGTGERRTYEQY
TRBV7-2	TRBJ2-7	-	ASSLDRGDYEQY
TRBV28	TRBJ2-1	-	ASSFLGTALRDEQF
TRBV29-1	TRBJ1-2	-	SVERGRSGYT
TRBV24-1	TRBJ1-5	-	ATRVRGLGQPQH
TRBV29-1	TRBJ2-1	-	SVDGAFNEQF
TRBV20-1	TRBJ2-3	-	GERGKHTQY
TRBV7-2	TRBJ1-2	-	ASSLTVGQGNGGYT
TRBV29-1	TRBJ1-1	-	SVATGRTEAF
TRBV15	TRBJ2-7	-	ATSSTGNEQY
TRBV5-5	TRBJ2-1	-	ASTDLAGNNEQF
TRBV6-5	TRBJ1-1	once	ASNEDRDLEAF